Below, 14 T cell receptor beta chains from the same sample are listed, as sequenced in a study of CD8 T cells in Susac syndrome. The authors reverse transcribed roughly 0.5 to 1 ug RNA with random hexamers. Each CDR3 protein gets one entry after TCRdb re-called the immunoSEQ multiplex PCR reads with MiXCR. The sample lists about 140,000 distinct CDR3 sequences, approximately 95% seen once, with 0.14% in the top ten. Input material: CD4+ T cells from PBMCs. These TCRs come from a human donor with Susac syndrome.

CDR3 region: CASSQDYTRTEAFF. The CDR3 region has the DNA TGCGCCAGCAGCCAAGATTATACCCGCACTGAAGCTTTCTTT. The chain combines TRBV4-3 with TRBJ1-1; D is unclear. V was trimmed by 0 bases and J by 4 bases, leaving 9 bases between them. The CDR3 loop spans 14 amino acids. In germline, CDR1 is LGHNA, CDR2 YSLEER.

The CDR3 DNA follows: TGTGCCAGCTCACCGTCCGATTGGTATATGGGCACTGAAGCTTTCTTT. It is translated as CASSPSDWYMGTEAFF. This rearrangement joins TRBV18 to TRBJ1-1; D is unresolved. Germline V gene lookup returns CDR1 KGHSH and CDR2 LQKENI. This CDR3 contains 16 residues. V lost 3 bases, J lost 4 bases, and 18 bases lay in between.

This chain connects TRBV7-9 to TRBJ2-1; D might be TRBD1 (5 bases). The CDR3 runs 13 residues. Trimming cost V 0 bases and J 9 bases, with 9 bases left between them. CDR1 is SEHNR and CDR2 is FQNEAQ in the germline V gene (reference sequence). CDR3 sequence (DNA): TGTGCCAGCAGCTTAGCGTCAGGGCCTGAGCAGTTCTTC. It encodes CASSLASGPEQFF.

V usage is TRBV4-2 and J usage is TRBJ2-5; D possibly corresponds to TRBD2 (6 bases). With 4 bases removed from V and 2 bases from J, the gap between germline ends came to 11 bases. Germline lookup yields CDR1 LGHNA and CDR2 YNFKEQ. This CDR3 spans 14 amino acids. The DNA for the CDR3 is TGTGCCAGCAGCCGATCGGGGGAGCAAGAGACCCAGTACTTC. It codes for CASSRSGEQETQYF.

This clonotype was counted a single time. The gene calls are TRBV19 and TRBJ1-2; no clear D. The germline V gene has CDR1 LNHDA and CDR2 SQIVND (reference sequence). Trimming shortened V by 6 bases and J by 7 bases, and 12 bases separated the two germline ends. This CDR3 has 12 residues. In DNA, the CDR3 is TGTGCCAGTAGGCCGCGTTCCGGTGGCTACACCTTC. Its translation is CASRPRSGGYTF. The complete variable domain, with remaining parts taken from reference TRBV19 and TRBJ1-2, reads DGGITQSPKYLFRKEGQNVTLSCEQNLNHDAMYWYRQDPGQGLRLIYYSQIVNDFQKGDIAEGYSVSREKKESFPLTVTSAQKNPTAFYLCASRPRSGGYTFGSGTRLTVV.

This rearrangement joins TRBV12-3 or TRBV12-4 to TRBJ2-3; perhaps TRBD2 as D (6 bases). Trimming left V 6 bases short and J 0 bases short, with 10 bases between. CDR3 length: 14 residues. This chain's CDR3 is CASSRRDSTDTQYF. DNA of the CDR3: TGTGCCAGCAGCAGGAGGGACAGCACAGATACGCAGTATTTT.

This chain connects TRBV20-1 to TRBJ1-2; D uncertain. This CDR3 comprises 11 residues. The V gene lost 4 bases and the J gene lost 7 bases, with 10 bases spanning the gap. Germline CDR1 and CDR2: DFQATT and SNEGSKA (reference sequence). The CDR3 protein is CSANTQPGYTF. The CDR3 DNA reads TGCAGTGCTAATACCCAGCCTGGCTACACCTTC.

The chain combines TRBV9 with TRBJ2-3, with D possibly being TRBD2 (6 bases). CDR3 length equals 14 residues. Deletions cut 8 bases from V and 2 bases from J, with 15 bases between. Germline V gives CDR1 SGDLS, CDR2 YYNGEE. CDR3 in amino acids: CASRGGGNTDTQYF. The CDR3 coding sequence is TGTGCCAGTCGAGGTGGCGGGAACACAGATACGCAGTATTTT.

The chain links TRBV12-3 or TRBV12-4 to TRBJ2-6; no definite D call. This CDR3 spans 17 amino acids. V lost 5 bases to trimming and J lost 0 bases, with 14 bases between them. CDR3 loop: CASSPWTVSSGANVLTF. Here the CDR3 DNA reads TGTGCCAGCAGTCCCTGGACGGTGAGCTCTGGGGCCAACGTCCTGACTTTC.

This chain links TRBV12-3 or TRBV12-4 with TRBJ1-1; a weak D match, TRBD1 (6 bases). This CDR3 has 15 residues. The ends were cut back, 0 bases at V and 1 base at J, with 9 bases in the middle. CDR3 protein: CASSLADSSNTEAFF. The DNA of the CDR3 is TGTGCCAGCAGTTTAGCGGACAGCTCGAACACTGAAGCTTTCTTT.

This sequence joins TRBV7-2 and TRBJ2-2, with D perhaps TRBD2 (5 bases). The V end lost 6 bases, the J end lost 3 bases, and 11 bases lay between the germline ends. Germline CDR1 reads SGHTA; CDR2 reads FQGNSA. This CDR3 has 14 amino acids. In nucleotides, the CDR3 is TGTGCCAGCAGACCTACTAGAGACACCGGGGAGCTGTTTTTT. This codes for CASRPTRDTGELFF.

The rearrangement uses TRBV18 and TRBJ2-1; TRBD2 agrees at 16 bases. The CDR3 sequence is 18 residues long. From germline, CDR1 is KGHSH and CDR2 LQKENI. The V and J ends lost 3 bases and 7 bases, in that order; junction bases with no gene match: 9. CDR3 loop: CASSPPGLAGGPFNEQFF. The CDR3 coding sequence is TGTGCCAGCTCACCGCCGGGACTAGCGGGAGGGCCCTTTAATGAGCAGTTCTTC.

The J gene is TRBJ1-2, the V gene TRBV12-3 or TRBV12-4; D gene uncertain. Trimming removed 4 bases from V and 7 bases from J, with 13 bases in between. This CDR3 contains 13 residues. The CDR3 spells CASSSTSGSGYTF. CDR3 nucleotides: TGTGCCAGCAGTTCCACGTCTGGTAGTGGCTACACCTTC.

The J gene is TRBJ2-3, the V gene TRBV20-1, with a possible D match to TRBD1 (6 bases). The CDR3 sequence is 17 residues long. The ends were cut back, 3 bases at V and 3 bases at J, with 22 bases in the middle. From germline, CDR1 is DFQATT and CDR2 SNEGSKA (reference sequence). DNA of the CDR3: TGCAGTGCTAGCCCACAGGGTGGACGAACTTTGACAGATACGCAGTATTTT. Translated: CSASPQGGRTLTDTQYF.